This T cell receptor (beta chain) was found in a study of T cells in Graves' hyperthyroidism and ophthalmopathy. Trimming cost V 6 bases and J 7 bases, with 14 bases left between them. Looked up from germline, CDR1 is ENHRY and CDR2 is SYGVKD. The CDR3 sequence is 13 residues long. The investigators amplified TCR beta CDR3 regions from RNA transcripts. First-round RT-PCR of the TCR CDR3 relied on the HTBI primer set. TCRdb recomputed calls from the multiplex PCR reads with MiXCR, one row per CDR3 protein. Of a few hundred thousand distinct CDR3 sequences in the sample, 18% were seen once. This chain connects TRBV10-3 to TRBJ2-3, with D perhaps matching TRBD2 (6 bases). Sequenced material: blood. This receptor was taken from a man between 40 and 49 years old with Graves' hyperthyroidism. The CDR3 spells CAISGGLVYTQYF. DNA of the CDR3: TGTGCCATCAGCGGGGGATTGGTATATACGCAGTATTTT.